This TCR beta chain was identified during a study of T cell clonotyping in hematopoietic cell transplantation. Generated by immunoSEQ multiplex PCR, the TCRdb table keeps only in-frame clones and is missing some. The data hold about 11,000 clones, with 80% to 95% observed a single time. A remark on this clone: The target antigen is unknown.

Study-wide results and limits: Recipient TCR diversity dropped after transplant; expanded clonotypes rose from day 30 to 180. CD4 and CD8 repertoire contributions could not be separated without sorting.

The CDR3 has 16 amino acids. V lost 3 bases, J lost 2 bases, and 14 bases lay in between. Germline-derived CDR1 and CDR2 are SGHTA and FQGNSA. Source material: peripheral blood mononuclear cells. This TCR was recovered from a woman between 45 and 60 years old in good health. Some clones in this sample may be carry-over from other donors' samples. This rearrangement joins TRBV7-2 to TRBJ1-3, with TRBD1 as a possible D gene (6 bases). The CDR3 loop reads CASSFGPGAAGNTIYF. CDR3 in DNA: TGTGCCAGCAGCTTTGGACCGGGGGCGGCTGGAAACACCATATATTTT.